These T cell receptor beta chains were read from a single sample in a study of metastatic and nonmetastatic thyroid tumors. TCRdb reprocessed the PCR reads using MiXCR. Here the sample spans about 27,000 clones, 15% being singletons. Sequencing was performed on blood. The receptors were sampled from a male donor with papillary thyroid cancer or a benign thyroid nodule (not recorded which). Some clones in this sample may be carry-over from other donors' samples. Both conserved end residues are part of each CDR3. A D gene is named only where the DNA matches it firmly. The size field is filled for only some rows; it gives once, few, many or a size class.

d_call	v_call	j_call	clone_size	cdr3_aa	cdr3_nt
TRBD1	TRBV6-5	TRBJ2-5	NA	CASSLDRGEGAQYF	TGTGCCAGCAGTTTAGACAGGGGAGAGGGGGCCCAGTACTTC
NA	TRBV30	TRBJ2-1	many	CAWSALGLFNEQFF	TGTGCCTGGAGTGCCCTGGGGCTCTTCAATGAGCAGTTCTTC
TRBD2	TRBV9	TRBJ2-5	NA	CANSPPGLAGEETQYF	TGTGCCAACAGCCCCCCGGGACTTGCGGGGGAAGAGACCCAGTACTTC
TRBD1	TRBV12-3/TRBV12-4	TRBJ2-7	medium-sized	CASAPQGANEQYF	TGTGCCAGCGCCCCTCAGGGGGCAAACGAGCAGTACTTC
NA	TRBV20-1	TRBJ1-1	NA	CSARMGASTLTEAFF	TGCAGTGCTAGAATGGGTGCGTCGACTTTAACTGAAGCTTTCTTT
NA	TRBV12-3/TRBV12-4	TRBJ1-3	many	CASSPGLGNTIYF	TGTGCCAGCAGTCCAGGGCTTGGAAACACCATATATTTT
NA	TRBV7-9	TRBJ1-2	NA	CASIQPAGANYVYTF	TGTGCCAGCATCCAGCCAGCTGGGGCTAACTATGTCTACACCTTC
NA	TRBV18	TRBJ1-1	many	CASSPAVNTEAFF	TGTGCCAGCTCACCGGCCGTGAACACTGAAGCTTTCTTT
NA	TRBV4-1	TRBJ2-1	NA	CASRQPGPSKEQFF	TGCGCCAGCAGACAACCGGGACCATCGAAGGAGCAGTTCTTC
NA	TRBV6-1	TRBJ1-5	few	CASSPDVGINQPQHF	TGTGCCAGCAGTCCAGACGTGGGCATCAATCAGCCCCAACATTTT
NA	TRBV19	TRBJ2-7	few	CASSPRDGSYEQHF	TGTGCCAGTAGCCCCAGGGACGGCTCCTACGAGCAGCACTTC
NA	TRBV5-1	TRBJ2-5	many	CASSLVQGRETQYF	TGCGCCAGCAGCTTGGTCCAGGGGCGGGAGACCCAGTACTTC
NA	TRBV7-6	TRBJ2-6	many	CASSPIYSGANVLTF	TGTGCCAGCAGTCCAATTTATTCTGGGGCCAACGTCCTGACTTTC
TRBD2	TRBV12-3/TRBV12-4	TRBJ2-6	many	CASSLEPGGLTGANVLTF	TGTGCCAGCAGTTTAGAGCCGGGAGGCTTGACTGGGGCCAACGTCCTGACTTTC
NA	TRBV5-4	TRBJ2-5	NA	CASSLHNQETQYF	TGTGCCAGCAGCTTGCACAACCAAGAGACTCAGTACTTC
TRBD2	TRBV11-1	TRBJ2-7	NA	CASSSLAGGRDGDYEQYF	TGTGCCAGCAGCTCGTTAGCTGGAGGGAGGGATGGGGACTACGAGCAGTACTTC
NA	TRBV30	TRBJ1-2	NA	CAGQTGYEGYTF	TGTGCCGGCCAGACAGGATATGAAGGCTACACCTTC
TRBD2	TRBV19	TRBJ2-1	many	CATLGGGSHEQFF	TGTGCCACACTGGGGGGAGGGTCCCATGAGCAGTTCTTC
TRBD1	TRBV9	TRBJ2-5	many	CASSEGDSTQETQYF	TGTGCCAGCAGCGAGGGGGACAGCACCCAAGAGACCCAGTACTTC
TRBD1	TRBV7-8	TRBJ2-2	many	CASSPRTGNTGELFF	TGTGCCAGCAGCCCACGGACAGGGAACACCGGGGAGCTGTTTTTT
NA	TRBV30	TRBJ2-7	NA	CAWSPLGYEQYF	TGTGCCTGGAGTCCCTTGGGTTACGAGCAGTACTTC
NA	TRBV6-5	TRBJ1-1	many	CASSYSDTNTEAFF	TGTGCCAGCAGTTACTCCGACACCAACACTGAAGCTTTCTTT
NA	TRBV24-1	TRBJ2-7	few	CATSDPDVSYEQYF	TGTGCCACCAGTGATCCGGACGTCTCCTACGAGCAGTACTTC
TRBD2	TRBV30	TRBJ2-1	many	CAWRTSGRGSEQFF	TGTGCCTGGAGGACTAGCGGGAGGGGTAGTGAGCAGTTCTTC
TRBD2	TRBV28	TRBJ2-7	many	CASSRTSDTHRVQYF	TGTGCCAGCAGTCGGACTAGCGACACGCATCGTGTTCAGTACTTC
NA	TRBV19	TRBJ1-3	many	CASSIGLSGNTIYF	TGTGCCAGTAGTATAGGGCTCTCTGGAAACACCATATATTTT
NA	TRBV7-2	TRBJ2-5	many	CASSLGFTGLAQYF	TGTGCCAGCAGCTTGGGGTTCACTGGTCTGGCCCAGTACTTC
NA	TRBV11-3	TRBJ2-1	many	CASSLGGLAQRNNEQFF	TGTGCCAGCAGCTTAGGGGGGCTAGCGCAAAGGAACAATGAGCAGTTCTTC
NA	TRBV6-1	TRBJ2-3	NA	CASSEAGGGADTQYF	TGTGCCAGCAGTGAAGCGGGAGGCGGGGCAGATACGCAGTATTTT
TRBD2	TRBV6-1	TRBJ2-1	NA	CAFLGLADYNERFF	TGTGCCTTCCTGGGACTAGCGGACTACAATGAGCGTTTCTTC
NA	TRBV4-1	TRBJ1-5	NA	CASSWTVGSQSQHF	TGCGCCAGCAGCTGGACAGTGGGGAGTCAGTCCCAGCATTTT
TRBD2	TRBV5-1	TRBJ2-3	NA	CASSPTSGEPDTQYF	TGCGCCAGCAGCCCGACTAGCGGTGAACCAGATACGCAGTATTTT
TRBD1	TRBV27	TRBJ1-1	many	CASSLTGGNTEAFF	TGTGCCAGCAGTTTGACAGGGGGGAACACTGAAGCTTTCTTT
NA	TRBV20-1	TRBJ2-5	many	CSQGGPANQETQYF	TGCAGCCAGGGTGGCCCCGCCAACCAAGAGACCCAGTACTTC
NA	TRBV5-6	TRBJ2-7	NA	CASSLAGAPYEQYF	TGTGCCAGCAGCTTGGCCGGGGCACCCTACGAGCAGTACTTC
NA	TRBV20-1	TRBJ2-1	NA	CSASGYITDNEQFF	TGCAGTGCTAGTGGCTACATCACGGATAATGAGCAGTTCTTC
TRBD1	TRBV10-1	TRBJ2-3	many	CASSTGGYTDTQYF	TGCGCCAGCAGTACAGGGGGGTACACAGATACGCAGTATTTT
NA	TRBV30	TRBJ1-1	many	CAWSVHGGTEAFF	TGTGCCTGGAGTGTACATGGGGGAACTGAAGCTTTCTTT
TRBD1	TRBV12-3/TRBV12-4	TRBJ1-4	many	CASRGDSRGEKLFF	TGTGCCAGCAGAGGGGACAGTCGTGGTGAAAAACTGTTTTTT
TRBD1	TRBV6-1	TRBJ1-2	many	CASSNYPGQGRNGYTF	TGTGCCAGCAGTAACTATCCGGGACAGGGTCGAAATGGCTACACCTTC
TRBD2	TRBV6-2/TRBV6-3	TRBJ2-5	many	CASRRGGRETQYF	TGTGCCAGCAGACGGGGGGGCCGGGAGACCCAGTACTTC
NA	TRBV4-3	TRBJ1-1	NA	CASSQEEGQTEAFF	TGCGCCAGCAGCCAAGAGGAGGGGCAAACTGAAGCTTTCTTT
NA	TRBV19	TRBJ2-3	NA	CASKCRGGDTQYF	TGTGCCAGTAAATGCAGGGGTGGAGATACGCAGTATTTT
TRBD2	TRBV20-1	TRBJ2-7	many	CSASGRAPYEQYF	TGCAGTGCTAGCGGGAGGGCCCCCTACGAGCAGTACTTC
NA	TRBV7-3	TRBJ2-3	medium-sized	CASSLAGNTDTQYF	TGTGCCAGCAGCTTGGCGGGAAACACAGATACGCAGTATTTT
NA	TRBV11-2	TRBJ1-6	many	CASSSPQGQRNSPLHF	TGTGCCAGCAGCTCCCCCCAGGGACAAAGGAATTCACCCCTCCACTTT
TRBD2	TRBV20-1	TRBJ2-1	few	CSARVGGLAIRSYNEQFF	TGCAGTGCCCGTGTCGGGGGACTAGCAATTCGCTCCTACAATGAGCAGTTCTTC
NA	TRBV6-5	TRBJ2-3	few	CASSYSARGSAVYTQYF	TGTGCCAGCAGTTACTCGGCTCGGGGGAGCGCCGTATATACGCAGTATTTT
TRBD1	TRBV5-6	TRBJ1-2	NA	CASSLDRGYGYTF	TGTGCCAGCAGCCTCGACAGGGGGTATGGCTACACCTTC
NA	TRBV29-1	TRBJ2-5	many	CSVDKRYQETQYF	TGCAGCGTTGATAAGCGGTACCAAGAGACCCAGTACTTC
NA	TRBV7-2	TRBJ2-7	NA	CASSFQGSDEQYF	TGTGCCAGCAGCTTTCAGGGGTCGGACGAGCAGTACTTC
NA	TRBV20-1	TRBJ1-2	NA	CSASSEIAGYTF	TGCAGTGCTAGTTCCGAAATCGCTGGCTACACCTTC
NA	TRBV6-2/TRBV6-3	TRBJ2-7	many	CASSYTEQQYF	TGTGCCAGCAGTTACACCGAGCAGCAGTACTTC
NA	TRBV7-2	TRBJ2-7	medium-sized	CASSATIGTDNSYEQYF	TGTGCCAGCAGCGCAACCATAGGGACGGATAATTCCTACGAGCAGTACTTC